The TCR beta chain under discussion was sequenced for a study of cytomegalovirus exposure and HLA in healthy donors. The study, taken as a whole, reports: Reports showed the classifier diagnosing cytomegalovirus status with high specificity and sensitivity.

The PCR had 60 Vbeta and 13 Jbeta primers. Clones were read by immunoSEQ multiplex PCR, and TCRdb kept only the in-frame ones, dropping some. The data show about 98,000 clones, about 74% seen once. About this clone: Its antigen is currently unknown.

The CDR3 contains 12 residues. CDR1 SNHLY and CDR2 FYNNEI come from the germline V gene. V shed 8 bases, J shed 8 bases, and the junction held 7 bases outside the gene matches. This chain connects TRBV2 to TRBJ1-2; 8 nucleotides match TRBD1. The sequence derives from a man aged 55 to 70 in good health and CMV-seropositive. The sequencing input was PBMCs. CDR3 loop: CASQDRAHGYTF. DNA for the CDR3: TGTGCCAGCCAGGACAGGGCCCACGGCTACACCTTC.